These 28 T cell receptor beta chains were sequenced from one sample in a study of shared clonotypes between healthy human individuals (dated by TCRdb to about 2020). The library was made by the immunoSEQ multiplex PCR assay. The table comes from immuneACCESS by way of TCRdb, which keeps in-frame sequences with V and J called. Part of the clones is missing from these tables; in studies checked, under half for an unresolved V gene and the rest for unknown reasons. This sample comprises 1,400,000 or so clones, 97% to 99% of them detected only once. Around 0.33% of the sample goes to the ten largest clones. What was sequenced was naive CD4+ T cells sorted from blood. Interpreted using the paper, the cell subset or site label stands for: CD45RA+ positively selected. These receptors were taken from a man aged 30-40 years in good health.

CDR3 nucleotide sequence: TGTGCCAGCAGCCTTCGGGCTCAGAACACTGAAGCTTTCTTT. Its translation is CASSLRAQNTEAFF. This sequence joins TRBV9 and TRBJ1-1; D is uncertain. The germline V gene has CDR1 SGDLS and CDR2 YYNGEE. There are 14 residues in the CDR3. Trimming cost V 4 bases and J 1 base, with 11 bases left between them. Filled out from reference TRBV9 and TRBJ1-1, the complete variable domain reads DSGVTQTPKHLITATGQRVTLRCSPRSGDLSVYWYQQSLDQGLQFLIQYYNGEERAKGNILERFSAQQFPDLHSELNLSSLELGDSALYFCASSLRAQNTEAFFGQGTRLTVV.

The chain is built from TRBV4-3 and TRBJ2-1, with 15 nucleotides matching TRBD2. The J segment lost 1 base and the V segment lost 4 bases, leaving 5 bases of the junction unmatched. CDR3 length equals 18 residues. Per germline, CDR1 LGHNA and CDR2 YSLEER. Written as DNA, the CDR3 is TGCGCCAGCAGCCGAGGACTAGCGGGAGGGCCGTCCTACAATGAGCAGTTCTTC. This encodes CASSRGLAGGPSYNEQFF.

This rearrangement joins TRBV14 to TRBJ2-1; 7 bases map to TRBD2. J gave up 2 bases and V 2 bases, and 6 bases lay outside the gene matches. Germline CDR1 SGHDN, CDR2 FVKESK. The CDR3 loop spans 16 amino acids. The CDR3 nucleotides read TGTGCCAGCAGCCAACGAGTAGCGGGTCCCTACAATGAGCAGTTCTTC. Translated: CASSQRVAGPYNEQFF.

The V gene is TRBV11-3, the J gene TRBJ2-1; 12 bases agree with TRBD2. Germline-derived CDR1 and CDR2 are SGHNT and YENEEA. V lost 5 bases and J lost 3; bases outside the gene matches: 11. The CDR3 extends over 18 amino acids. The CDR3 DNA is TGTGCCAGCAGCCCTAGATGGGCTAGCGGGAGGGGCTACAATGAGCAGTTCTTC. It specifies CASSPRWASGRGYNEQFF.

This chain connects TRBV2 to TRBJ1-4; perhaps TRBD1 as D (6 bases). The germline V gene encodes CDR1 SNHLY and CDR2 FYNNEI. The CDR3 length is 12 residues. V gave up 10 bases and J gave up 7 bases, with 13 bases separating them. The chain's CDR3 is CATGGASEKLFF. The CDR3, as DNA: TGTGCCACGGGGGGGGCGAGTGAAAAACTGTTTTTT. The full variable domain, rest sourced from reference TRBV2 and TRBJ1-4, is EPEVTQTPSHQVTQMGQEVILRCVPISNHLYFYWYRQILGQKVEFLVSFYNNEISEKSEIFDDQFSVERPDGSNFTLKIRSTKLEDSAMYFCATGGASEKLFFGSGTQLSVL.

This sequence joins TRBV30 and TRBJ2-5, with D perhaps matching TRBD2 (7 bases). The CDR3 sequence is 13 residues long. V was clipped by 2 bases and J by 7 bases, with 14 bases between them. Germline V gene sequence: CDR1 GTSNPN, CDR2 SVGIG (reference sequence). CDR3 protein: CAWSPGGRGTQYF. CDR3 in DNA: TGTGCCTGGAGTCCCGGGGGGCGGGGGACCCAGTACTTC.

This chain links TRBV19 with TRBJ1-5, with D unresolved. V was clipped by 6 bases and J by 1 base, with 7 bases between them. Germline V gives CDR1 LNHDA, CDR2 SQIVND (reference sequence). There are 13 residues in the CDR3. CDR3 bases: TGTGCCAGTAGCCTCAGGAGCAATCAGCCCCAGCATTTT. Protein: CASSLRSNQPQHF.

V gene TRBV5-1 combines with J gene TRBJ2-4; tentatively, D is TRBD1 (5 bases). The CDR3 is 12 residues long. From germline, CDR1 is SGHRS and CDR2 YFSETQ. V was cut by 0 bases and J by 13 bases, with 11 bases left in between. The CDR3 is CASSLDGHPQYF. The CDR3 DNA follows: TGCGCCAGCAGCTTGGATGGACACCCACAGTACTTC.

The chain recombines TRBV5-1 with TRBJ2-5; 10 bases agree with TRBD2. The V gene's germline CDR1 is SGHRS and CDR2 YFSETQ. V shed 5 bases and J 1 base; nucleotides not matched to a gene: 5. The length of the CDR3 is 15 residues. CDR3 amino acids: CASRGLARFQETQYF. In DNA, the CDR3 is TGCGCCAGCAGGGGACTAGCGCGATTCCAAGAGACCCAGTACTTC.

The genes are TRBV5-1 and TRBJ2-1; TRBD2 matches 11 bases. The trim removed 4 bases at V and 7 bases at J, leaving 7 bases unmatched. Germline-derived CDR1 and CDR2 are SGHRS and YFSETQ. CDR3 size: 15 residues. The CDR3 protein is CASSILAGAGNEQFF. CDR3 DNA: TGCGCCAGCAGCATACTAGCGGGAGCGGGAAATGAGCAGTTCTTC.

The chain recombines TRBV5-6 with TRBJ1-3, with D possibly matching TRBD1 (5 bases). This CDR3 region has 13 residues. Germline values: CDR1 SGHDT, CDR2 YYEEEE. Trimming left V 1 base short and J 7 bases short, with 9 bases between. The CDR3 DNA sequence: TGTGCCAGCAGCTTGCAGGGACCTAACACCATATATTTT. Amino acid sequence: CASSLQGPNTIYF.

This chain joins TRBV25-1 and TRBJ2-2; TRBD1 matches 11 bases. CDR3 length: 16 residues. Germline CDR1 MGHDK, CDR2 SYGVNS. With V trimmed by 8 bases and J by 4 bases, 9 bases remained unmatched. This CDR3 reads CASSMIGTGGTGELFF. The CDR3 DNA reads TGTGCCAGCTCAATGATCGGGACAGGGGGCACCGGGGAGCTGTTTTTT.

The CDR3 protein is CASSEIGRGLGNTIYF. The CDR3 DNA reads TGTGCCAGCAGTGAAATCGGCAGGGGGCTCGGAAACACCATATATTTT. The gene calls are TRBV6-1 and TRBJ1-3, with 8 bases matching TRBD1. In germline, CDR1 is MNHNS, CDR2 SASEGT. This CDR3 contains 16 residues. Trimming removed 2 bases from V and 4 bases from J; junction bases left unmatched: 7.

The chain recombines TRBV5-4 with TRBJ2-3; unclear D gene. V was trimmed by 1 base and J by 4 bases, leaving 4 bases between them. Germline assignment: CDR1 SGHNT and CDR2 YYREEE (reference sequence). This CDR3 is built from 12 residues. CDR3: CASSLRSDTQYF. CDR3 coding DNA: TGTGCCAGCAGCTTGCGTTCAGATACGCAGTATTTT.

The table lists this clone with a count of one. This chain joins TRBV5-1 and TRBJ1-4; a possible D gene is TRBD1 (6 bases). The CDR3 covers 14 residues. V was cut by 0 bases and J by 7 bases, with 10 bases left in between. Germline V gene data show CDR1 as SGHRS and CDR2 as YFSETQ. CDR3 bases: TGCGCCAGCAGCTTGGGGGGGCGAGCTGAAAAACTGTTTTTT. This sequence encodes CASSLGGRAEKLFF.

The sample holds one count of this clone. The chain employs TRBV5-1 and TRBJ1-1; D unclear. Germline V gives CDR1 SGHRS, CDR2 YFSETQ. Between the trimmed V and J ends, which lost 0 bases and 1 base, there was a span of 10 bases. The CDR3 length is 15 residues. The CDR3 spells CASSLASRPNTEAFF. For the CDR3, the DNA is TGCGCCAGCAGCTTGGCGAGCAGGCCGAACACTGAAGCTTTCTTT.

The chain carries TRBV18 and TRBJ2-3; D unclear. The CDR3 has 17 residues. Germline lookup yields CDR1 KGHSH and CDR2 LQKENI. Deletions cut 0 bases from V and 0 bases from J, with 13 bases between. The CDR3 nucleotides read TGTGCCAGCTCACCACCGTCGGCAGGTTTGAGCACAGATACGCAGTATTTT. Translated, it gives CASSPPSAGLSTDTQYF.

V is TRBV7-9 and J is TRBJ1-1; D gene ambiguous. The germline CDR1 and CDR2 sequences are SEHNR and FQNEAQ (reference sequence). The V gene lost 8 bases and the J gene lost 0 bases, with 10 bases spanning the gap. CDR3 length: 13 amino acids. For the CDR3, the DNA is TGTGCCAGCTTCGAGCAGGTGAACACTGAAGCTTTCTTT. It is translated as CASFEQVNTEAFF.

V and J are TRBV5-5 and TRBJ1-2, with a tentative D call TRBD1 (5 bases). This CDR3 spans 15 amino acids. Trimming stripped 0 bases from V and 6 bases from J, with 15 bases between. Germline V gene lookup returns CDR1 SGHKS and CDR2 YYEKEE (reference sequence). CDR3 DNA: TGTGCCAGCAGCTTGGTGGGGGTGAGGACTCATGGCTACACCTTC. Its translation: CASSLVGVRTHGYTF.

V is TRBV11-2 and J is TRBJ2-2; 7 nucleotides line up with TRBD1. Germline V gives CDR1 SGHAT, CDR2 FQNNGV. This CDR3 has 18 residues. Trimming removed 5 bases from V and 5 bases from J; junction bases left unmatched: 17. The CDR3 loop is CASSPRGAKGAFTGELFF. The CDR3 DNA reads TGTGCCAGCAGCCCCAGGGGTGCCAAGGGGGCCTTTACCGGGGAGCTGTTTTTT.

The V call is TRBV19, the J call TRBJ1-5; TRBD1 matches 7 bases. The V segment lost 5 bases and the J segment 11 bases; nucleotides outside the gene matches: 12. The CDR3 length is 14 residues. In germline, CDR1 is LNHDA, CDR2 SQIVND (reference sequence). CDR3 amino acids: CASSLDRIFLSQHF. CDR3 bases: TGTGCCAGTAGTCTGGACAGGATCTTTTTGTCCCAGCATTTT.

V and J are TRBV7-2 and TRBJ1-5; TRBD1 aligns across 8 bases. The CDR3 has 14 residues. The V gene's germline CDR1 is SGHTA and CDR2 FQGNSA. V shed 5 bases, J shed 4 bases, and the junction held 4 bases outside the gene matches. Here the CDR3 reads CASSVRQGNQPQHF. In nucleotides, the CDR3 is TGTGCCAGCAGCGTCCGACAGGGGAATCAGCCCCAGCATTTT.

The CDR3 nucleotides read TGTGCCAGCACGGGTACAAACACTGAAGCTTTCTTT. Translated, it gives CASTGTNTEAFF. This sequence joins TRBV7-9 and TRBJ1-1; D is ambiguous. Germline V lookup: CDR1 SEHNR, CDR2 FQNEAQ (reference sequence). V was shortened by 7 bases and J by 2 bases, with 8 bases between the two germline ends. The CDR3 covers 12 residues.

V and J are TRBV28 and TRBJ2-5, with D maybe TRBD1 (6 bases). The V end was cut by 3 bases, the J end by 5 bases, with 13 bases between. Germline loops: CDR1 MDHEN, CDR2 SYDVKM. The CDR3 runs 14 residues. CDR3 region: CASSFGGHPETQYF. As DNA, the CDR3 is TGTGCCAGCAGTTTTGGGGGACATCCGGAGACCCAGTACTTC.

About this clone: Within the sample, other DNA sequences also encode this same CDR3. CDR3 region: CASSEYNEQFF. In nucleotides, the CDR3 is TGCGCCAGCAGTGAGTATAATGAGCAGTTCTTC. The V and J genes are TRBV10-2 and TRBJ2-1; D gene ambiguous. The CDR3 is 11 amino acids. Germline V lookup: CDR1 WSHSY, CDR2 SAAADI. The V end lost 1 base, the J end lost 7 bases, and 2 bases lay between the germline ends.

This chain uses TRBV6-5 with TRBJ2-7; 9 bases line up with TRBD1. There are 13 residues in the CDR3. The V segment lost 2 bases and the J segment 5 bases; nucleotides outside the gene matches: 1. Germline V gene sequence: CDR1 MNHEY, CDR2 SVGAGI. This CDR3 is CASSYDRGNEQYF. The CDR3 DNA sequence: TGTGCCAGCAGTTACGACAGGGGGAACGAGCAGTACTTC.

The V call is TRBV18, the J call TRBJ2-3; D is uncertain. The CDR3 runs 14 residues. Germline V CDR1 and CDR2: KGHSH, LQKENI. With 4 bases removed from V and 3 bases from J, the gap between germline ends came to 11 bases. In nucleotides, the CDR3 is TGTGCCAGCTCACAAGGGTGGGGAACAGATACGCAGTATTTT. This translates into CASSQGWGTDTQYF. The full variable domain, with the rest looked up from reference TRBV18 and TRBJ2-3, is NAGVMQNPRHLVRRRGQEARLRCSPMKGHSHVYWYRQLPEEGLKFMVYLQKENIIDESGMPKERFSAEFPKEGPSILRIQQVVRGDSAAYFCASSQGWGTDTQYFGPGTRLTVL.

The genes are TRBV5-1 and TRBJ1-2; TRBD1 aligns across 10 bases. V shed 5 bases and J 4 bases; nucleotides not matched to a gene: 8. The CDR3 sequence is 15 residues long. Germline CDR1 is SGHRS and CDR2 is YFSETQ. CDR3 loop: CASRAGQGYGYGYTF. In DNA, the CDR3 is TGCGCCAGCAGGGCGGGACAGGGGTATGGCTATGGCTACACCTTC.